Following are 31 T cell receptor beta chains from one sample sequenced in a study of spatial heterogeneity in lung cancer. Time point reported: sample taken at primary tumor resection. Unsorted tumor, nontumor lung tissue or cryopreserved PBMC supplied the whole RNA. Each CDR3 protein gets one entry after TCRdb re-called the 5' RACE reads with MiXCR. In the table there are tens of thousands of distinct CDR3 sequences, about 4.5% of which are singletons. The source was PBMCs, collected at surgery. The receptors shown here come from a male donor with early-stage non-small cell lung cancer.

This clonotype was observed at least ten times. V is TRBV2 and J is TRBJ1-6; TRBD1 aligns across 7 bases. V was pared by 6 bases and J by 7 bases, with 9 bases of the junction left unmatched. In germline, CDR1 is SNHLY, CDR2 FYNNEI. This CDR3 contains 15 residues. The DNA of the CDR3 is TGTGCCAGCAGCCTACAGGGGTCGGAGAATTCACCCCTCCACTTT. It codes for CASSLQGSENSPLHF.

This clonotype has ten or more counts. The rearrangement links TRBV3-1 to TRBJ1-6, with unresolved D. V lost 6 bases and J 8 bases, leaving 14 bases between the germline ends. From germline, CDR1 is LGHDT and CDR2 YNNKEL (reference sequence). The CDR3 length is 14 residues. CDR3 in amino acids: CASSQTHIDSPLHF. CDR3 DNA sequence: TGTGCCAGCAGTCAGACACATATCGATTCACCCCTCCACTTT.

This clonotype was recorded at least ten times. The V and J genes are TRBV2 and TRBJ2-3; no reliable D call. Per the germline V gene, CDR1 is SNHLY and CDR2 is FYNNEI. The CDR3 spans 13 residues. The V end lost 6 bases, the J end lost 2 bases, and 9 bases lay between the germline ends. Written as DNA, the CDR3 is TGTGCCAGCAGCCGCAGGTACACAGATACGCAGTATTTT. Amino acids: CASSRRYTDTQYF.

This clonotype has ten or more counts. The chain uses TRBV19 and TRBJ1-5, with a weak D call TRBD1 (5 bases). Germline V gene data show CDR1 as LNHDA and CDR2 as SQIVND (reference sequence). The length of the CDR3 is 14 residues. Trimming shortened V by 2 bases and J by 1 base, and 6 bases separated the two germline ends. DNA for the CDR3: TGTGCCAGTAGTATAAGGGGAAGCAATCAGCCCCAGCATTTT. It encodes CASSIRGSNQPQHF.

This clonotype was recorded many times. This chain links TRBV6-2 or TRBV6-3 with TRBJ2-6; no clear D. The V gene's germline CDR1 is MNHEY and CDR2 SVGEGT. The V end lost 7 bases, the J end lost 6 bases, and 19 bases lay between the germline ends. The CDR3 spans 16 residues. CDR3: CASTLSSAPSANVLTF. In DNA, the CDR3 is TGTGCCAGCACCCTATCGTCGGCACCCTCGGCCAACGTCCTGACTTTC.

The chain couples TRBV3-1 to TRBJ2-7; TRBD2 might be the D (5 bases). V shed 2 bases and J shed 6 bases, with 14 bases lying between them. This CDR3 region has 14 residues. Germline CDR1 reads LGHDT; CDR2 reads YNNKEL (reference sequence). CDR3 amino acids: CASSQTWTSLEQYF. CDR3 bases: TGTGCCAGCAGCCAAACGTGGACTTCGCTCGAGCAGTACTTC.

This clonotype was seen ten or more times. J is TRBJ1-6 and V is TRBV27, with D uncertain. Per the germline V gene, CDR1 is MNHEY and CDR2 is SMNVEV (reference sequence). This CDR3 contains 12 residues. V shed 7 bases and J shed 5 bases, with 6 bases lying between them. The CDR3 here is CASMKNNSPLHF. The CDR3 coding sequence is TGTGCCAGCATGAAGAATAATTCACCCCTCCACTTT.

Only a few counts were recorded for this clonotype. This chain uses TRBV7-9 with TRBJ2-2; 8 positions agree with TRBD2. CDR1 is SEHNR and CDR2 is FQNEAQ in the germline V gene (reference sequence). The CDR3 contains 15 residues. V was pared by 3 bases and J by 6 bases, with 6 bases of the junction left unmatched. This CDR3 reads CASSFGAGVAGELFF. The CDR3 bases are TGTGCCAGCAGCTTCGGAGCGGGAGTAGCCGGGGAGCTGTTTTTT.

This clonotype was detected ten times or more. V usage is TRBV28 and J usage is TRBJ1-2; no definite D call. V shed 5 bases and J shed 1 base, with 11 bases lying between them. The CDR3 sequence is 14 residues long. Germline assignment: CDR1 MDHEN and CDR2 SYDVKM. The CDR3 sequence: CASSPRTGNYGYTF. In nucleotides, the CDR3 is TGTGCCAGCAGTCCACGGACCGGTAACTATGGCTACACCTTC.

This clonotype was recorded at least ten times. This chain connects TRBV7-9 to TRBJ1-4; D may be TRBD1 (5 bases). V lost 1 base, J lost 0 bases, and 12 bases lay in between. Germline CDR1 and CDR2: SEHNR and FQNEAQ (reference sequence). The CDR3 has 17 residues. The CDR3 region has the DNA TGTGCCAGCAGCTTAGGTTCGGGGGTTGCAACTAATGAAAAACTGTTTTTT. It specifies CASSLGSGVATNEKLFF.

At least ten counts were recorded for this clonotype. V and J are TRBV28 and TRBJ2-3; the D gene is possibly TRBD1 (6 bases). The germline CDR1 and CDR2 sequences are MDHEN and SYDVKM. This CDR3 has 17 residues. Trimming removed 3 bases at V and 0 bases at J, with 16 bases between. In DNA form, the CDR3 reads TGTGCCAGCAGTTTGGCTCAGGGGATGAGGAGCACAGATACGCAGTATTTT. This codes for CASSLAQGMRSTDTQYF.

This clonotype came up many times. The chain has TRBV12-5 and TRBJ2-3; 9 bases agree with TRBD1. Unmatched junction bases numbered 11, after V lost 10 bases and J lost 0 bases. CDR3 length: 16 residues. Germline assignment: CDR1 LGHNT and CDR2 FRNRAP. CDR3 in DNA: TGTGCTACTTCATACTCCGGGACAGGGAGCACAGATACGCAGTATTTT. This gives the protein CATSYSGTGSTDTQYF.

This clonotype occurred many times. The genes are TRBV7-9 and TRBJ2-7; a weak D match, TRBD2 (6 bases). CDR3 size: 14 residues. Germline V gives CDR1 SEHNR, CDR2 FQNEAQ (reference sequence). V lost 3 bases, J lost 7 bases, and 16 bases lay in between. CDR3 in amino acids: CASSLDTHGGEQYF. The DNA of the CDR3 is TGTGCCAGCAGCTTGGACACGCACGGGGGTGAGCAGTACTTC.

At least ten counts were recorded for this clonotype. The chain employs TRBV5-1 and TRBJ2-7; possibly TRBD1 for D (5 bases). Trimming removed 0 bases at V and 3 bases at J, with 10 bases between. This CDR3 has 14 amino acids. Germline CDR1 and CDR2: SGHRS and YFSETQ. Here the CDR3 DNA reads TGCGCCAGCAGCTTGGTACAGGACAACTACGAGCAGTACTTC. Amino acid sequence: CASSLVQDNYEQYF.

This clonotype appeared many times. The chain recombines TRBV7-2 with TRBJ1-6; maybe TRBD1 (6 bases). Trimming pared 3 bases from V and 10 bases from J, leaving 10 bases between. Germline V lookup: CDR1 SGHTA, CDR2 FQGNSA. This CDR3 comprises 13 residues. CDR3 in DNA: TGTGCCAGCAGCTTCGAGGGGGAGTCACCCCTCCACTTT. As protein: CASSFEGESPLHF.

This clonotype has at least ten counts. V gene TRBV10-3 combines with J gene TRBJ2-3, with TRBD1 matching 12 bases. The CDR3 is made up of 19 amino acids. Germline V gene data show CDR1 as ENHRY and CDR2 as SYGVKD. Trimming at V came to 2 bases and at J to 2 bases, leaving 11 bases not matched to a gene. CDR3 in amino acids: CAISEGTGGPRGLTDTQYF. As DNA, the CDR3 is TGTGCCATCAGTGAGGGGACAGGGGGCCCCAGGGGCCTCACAGATACGCAGTATTTT.

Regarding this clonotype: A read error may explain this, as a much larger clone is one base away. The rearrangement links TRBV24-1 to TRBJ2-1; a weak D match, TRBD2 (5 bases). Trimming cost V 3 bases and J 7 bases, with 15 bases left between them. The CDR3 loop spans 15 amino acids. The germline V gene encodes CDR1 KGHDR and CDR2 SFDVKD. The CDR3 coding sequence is TGTGCCACCAGTGATGTGGGAGAATACAATAATGAGCAGTTCTTC. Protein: CATSDVGEYNNEQFF.

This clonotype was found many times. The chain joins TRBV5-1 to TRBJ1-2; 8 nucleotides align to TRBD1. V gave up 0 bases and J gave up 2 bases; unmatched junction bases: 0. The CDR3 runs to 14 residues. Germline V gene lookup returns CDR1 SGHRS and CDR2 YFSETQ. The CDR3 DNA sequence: TGCGCCAGCAGCTTGGGACAGGGGAACTATGGCTACACCTTC. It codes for CASSLGQGNYGYTF.

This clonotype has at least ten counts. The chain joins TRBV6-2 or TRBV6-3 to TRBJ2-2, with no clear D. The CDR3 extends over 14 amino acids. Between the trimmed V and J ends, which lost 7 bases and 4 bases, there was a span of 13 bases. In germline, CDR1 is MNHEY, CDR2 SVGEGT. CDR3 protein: CASTMRIITGELFF. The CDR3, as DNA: TGTGCCAGCACCATGCGAATAATCACCGGGGAGCTGTTTTTT.

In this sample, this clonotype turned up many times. This chain's CDR3 is CASSSRAAVGQPQHF. In DNA form, the CDR3 reads TGTGCCAGCAGTTCCCGAGCGGCCGTCGGTCAGCCCCAGCATTTT. The chain links TRBV12-3 or TRBV12-4 to TRBJ1-5; D is unclear. The CDR3 totals 15 residues. V lost 4 bases and J lost 6, with 16 bases in between.

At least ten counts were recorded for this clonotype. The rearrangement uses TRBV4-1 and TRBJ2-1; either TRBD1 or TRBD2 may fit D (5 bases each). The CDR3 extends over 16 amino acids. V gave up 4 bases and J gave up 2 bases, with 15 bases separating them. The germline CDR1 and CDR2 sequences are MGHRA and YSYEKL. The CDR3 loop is CASSPSGRDPYNEQFF. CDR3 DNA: TGCGCCAGCAGCCCGTCGGGCAGGGACCCCTACAATGAGCAGTTCTTC.

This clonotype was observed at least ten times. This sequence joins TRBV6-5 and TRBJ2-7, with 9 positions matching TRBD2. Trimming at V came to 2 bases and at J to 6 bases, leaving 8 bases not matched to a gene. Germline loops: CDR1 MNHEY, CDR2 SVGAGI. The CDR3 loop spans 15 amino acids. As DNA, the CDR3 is TGTGCCAGCAGTTACGTGGGTAGCGGGGGAACCGAGCAGTACTTC. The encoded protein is CASSYVGSGGTEQYF.

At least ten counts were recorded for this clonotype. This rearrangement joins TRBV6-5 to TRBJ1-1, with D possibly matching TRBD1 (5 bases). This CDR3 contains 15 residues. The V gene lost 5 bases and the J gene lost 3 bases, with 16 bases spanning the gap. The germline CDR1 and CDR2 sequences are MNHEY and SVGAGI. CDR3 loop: CASSPPGTGYTEAFF. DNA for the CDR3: TGTGCCAGCAGTCCACCGGGGACTGGATACACTGAAGCTTTCTTT.

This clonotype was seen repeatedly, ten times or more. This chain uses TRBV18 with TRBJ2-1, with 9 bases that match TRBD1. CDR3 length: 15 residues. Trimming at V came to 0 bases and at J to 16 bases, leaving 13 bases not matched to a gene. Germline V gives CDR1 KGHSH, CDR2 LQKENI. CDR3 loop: CASSPPLGTGLLVFF. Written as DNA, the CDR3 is TGTGCCAGCTCACCACCATTAGGGACAGGGCTCCTGGTATTCTTC. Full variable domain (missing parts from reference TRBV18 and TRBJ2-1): NAGVMQNPRHLVRRRGQEARLRCSPMKGHSHVYWYRQLPEEGLKFMVYLQKENIIDESGMPKERFSAEFPKEGPSILRIQQVVRGDSAAYFCASSPPLGTGLLVFFGPGTRLTVL.

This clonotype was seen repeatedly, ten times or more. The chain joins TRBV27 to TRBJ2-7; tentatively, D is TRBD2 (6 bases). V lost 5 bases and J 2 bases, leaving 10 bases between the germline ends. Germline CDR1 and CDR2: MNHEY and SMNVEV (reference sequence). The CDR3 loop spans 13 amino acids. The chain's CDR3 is CASSPGGPYEQYF. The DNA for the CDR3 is TGTGCCAGCAGTCCCGGGGGACCCTACGAGCAGTACTTC.

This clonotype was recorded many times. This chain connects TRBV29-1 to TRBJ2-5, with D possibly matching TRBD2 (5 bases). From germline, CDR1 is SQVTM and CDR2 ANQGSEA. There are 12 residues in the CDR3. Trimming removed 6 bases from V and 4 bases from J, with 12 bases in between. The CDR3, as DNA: TGCAGCGTCCGGACTTGGGGAGAGACCCAGTACTTC. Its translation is CSVRTWGETQYF. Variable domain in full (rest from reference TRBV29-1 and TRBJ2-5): SAVISQKPSRDICQRGTSLTIQCQVDSQVTMMFWYRQQPGQSLTLIATANQGSEATYESGFVIDKFPISRPNLTFSTLTVSNMSPEDSSIYLCSVRTWGETQYFGPGTRLLVL.

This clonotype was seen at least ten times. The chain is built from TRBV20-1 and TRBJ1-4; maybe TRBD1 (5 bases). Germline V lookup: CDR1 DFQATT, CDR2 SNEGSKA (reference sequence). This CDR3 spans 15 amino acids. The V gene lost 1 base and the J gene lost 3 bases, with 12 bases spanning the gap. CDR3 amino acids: CSARGAGRANEKLFF. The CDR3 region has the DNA TGCAGTGCTAGAGGTGCGGGGCGGGCTAATGAAAAACTGTTTTTT.

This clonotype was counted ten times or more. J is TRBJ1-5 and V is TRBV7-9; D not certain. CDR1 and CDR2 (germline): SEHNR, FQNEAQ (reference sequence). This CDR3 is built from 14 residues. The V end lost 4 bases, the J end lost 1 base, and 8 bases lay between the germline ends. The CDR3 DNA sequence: TGTGCCAGCAGCTCCACGTTCAGCAATCAGCCCCAGCATTTT. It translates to CASSSTFSNQPQHF.

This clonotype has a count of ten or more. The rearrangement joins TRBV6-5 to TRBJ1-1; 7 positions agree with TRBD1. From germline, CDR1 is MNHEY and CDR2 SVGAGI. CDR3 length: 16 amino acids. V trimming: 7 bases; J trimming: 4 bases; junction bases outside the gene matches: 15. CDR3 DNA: TGTGCCAGCACCCCGGACAGGCCGCGACGGGGCACTGAAGCTTTCTTT. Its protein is CASTPDRPRRGTEAFF.

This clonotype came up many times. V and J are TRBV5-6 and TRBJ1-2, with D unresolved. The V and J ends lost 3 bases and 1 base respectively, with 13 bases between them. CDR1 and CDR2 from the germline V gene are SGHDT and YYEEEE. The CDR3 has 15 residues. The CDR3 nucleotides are TGTGCCAGCAGCTCTATCCGGACCGATAACTATGGCTACACCTTC. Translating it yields CASSSIRTDNYGYTF.

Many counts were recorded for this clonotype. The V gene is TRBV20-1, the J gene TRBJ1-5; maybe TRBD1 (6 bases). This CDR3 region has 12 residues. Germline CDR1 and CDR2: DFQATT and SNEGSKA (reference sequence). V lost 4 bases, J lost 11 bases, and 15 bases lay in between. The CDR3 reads CSANRAGRTQHF. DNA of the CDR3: TGCAGTGCTAACAGGGCCGGTAGGACCCAGCATTTT.